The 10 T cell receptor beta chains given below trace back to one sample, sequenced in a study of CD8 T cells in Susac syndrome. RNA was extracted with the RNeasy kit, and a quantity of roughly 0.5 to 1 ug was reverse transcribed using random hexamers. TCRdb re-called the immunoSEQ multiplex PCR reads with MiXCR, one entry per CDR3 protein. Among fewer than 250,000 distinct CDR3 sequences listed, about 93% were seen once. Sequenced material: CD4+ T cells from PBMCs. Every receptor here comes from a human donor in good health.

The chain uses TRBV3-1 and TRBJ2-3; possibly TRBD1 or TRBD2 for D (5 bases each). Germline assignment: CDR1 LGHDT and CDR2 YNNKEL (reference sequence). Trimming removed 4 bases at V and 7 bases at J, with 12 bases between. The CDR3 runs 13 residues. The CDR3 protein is CASSRGRTYTQYF. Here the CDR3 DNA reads TGTGCCAGCAGCCGGGGACGGACGTATACGCAGTATTTT.

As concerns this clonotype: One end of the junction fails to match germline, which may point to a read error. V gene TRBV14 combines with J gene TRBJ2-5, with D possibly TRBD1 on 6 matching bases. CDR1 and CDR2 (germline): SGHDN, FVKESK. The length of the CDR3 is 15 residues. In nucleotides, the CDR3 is TGTGCCAGCACCCAAGGGAAAGACAGGCAAGAGACCCAGTACTTC. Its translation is CASTQGKDRQETQYF.

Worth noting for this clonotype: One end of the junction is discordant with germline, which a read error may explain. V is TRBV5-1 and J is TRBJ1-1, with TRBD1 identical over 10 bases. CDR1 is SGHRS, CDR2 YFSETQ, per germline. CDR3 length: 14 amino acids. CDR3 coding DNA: TGCGCCAGCAGATTGGGGGACAGGGGCGGGTCAGCTTTCTTT. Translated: CASRLGDRGGSAFF.

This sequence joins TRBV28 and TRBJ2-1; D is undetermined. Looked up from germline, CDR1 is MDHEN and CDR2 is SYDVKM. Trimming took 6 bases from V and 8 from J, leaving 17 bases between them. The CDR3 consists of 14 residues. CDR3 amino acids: CASSLIQGQDEQFF. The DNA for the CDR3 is TGTGCCAGCAGCCTCATTCAAGGTCAGGATGAGCAGTTCTTC. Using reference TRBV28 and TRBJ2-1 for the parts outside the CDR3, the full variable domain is DVKVTQSSRYLVKRTGEKVFLECVQDMDHENMFWYRQDPGLGLRLIYFSYDVKMKEKGDIPEGYSVSREKKERFSLILESASTNQTSMYLCASSLIQGQDEQFFGPGTRLTVL.

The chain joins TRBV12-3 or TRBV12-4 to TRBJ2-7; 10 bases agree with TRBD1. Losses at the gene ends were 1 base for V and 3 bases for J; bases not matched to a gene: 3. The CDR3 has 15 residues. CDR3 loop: CASSLGDRGFYEQYF. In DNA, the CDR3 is TGTGCCAGCAGTTTAGGGGACAGGGGATTCTACGAGCAGTACTTC.

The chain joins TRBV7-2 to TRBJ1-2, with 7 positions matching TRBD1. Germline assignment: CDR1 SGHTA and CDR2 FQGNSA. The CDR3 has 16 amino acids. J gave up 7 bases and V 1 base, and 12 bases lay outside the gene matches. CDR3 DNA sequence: TGTGCCAGCAGCTTAGGCCACACAGGGGTGATGGGTGGCTACACCTTC. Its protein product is CASSLGHTGVMGGYTF.

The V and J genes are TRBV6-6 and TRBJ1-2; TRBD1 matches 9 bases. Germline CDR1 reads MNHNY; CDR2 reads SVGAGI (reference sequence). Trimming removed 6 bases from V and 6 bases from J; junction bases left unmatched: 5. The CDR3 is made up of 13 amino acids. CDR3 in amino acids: CASSRQGVDGYTF. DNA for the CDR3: TGTGCCAGCAGCCGACAGGGGGTAGATGGCTACACCTTC.

The CDR3 region is CASSRTDSSSYEQYF. The CDR3 coding sequence is TGTGCCAGCAGCCGGACGGACTCAAGCTCCTACGAGCAGTACTTC. The chain carries TRBV3-1 and TRBJ2-7; tentatively, D is TRBD2 (5 bases). Trimming left V 4 bases short and J 0 bases short, with 13 bases between. This CDR3 is built from 15 residues. Germline values: CDR1 LGHDT, CDR2 YNNKEL (reference sequence).

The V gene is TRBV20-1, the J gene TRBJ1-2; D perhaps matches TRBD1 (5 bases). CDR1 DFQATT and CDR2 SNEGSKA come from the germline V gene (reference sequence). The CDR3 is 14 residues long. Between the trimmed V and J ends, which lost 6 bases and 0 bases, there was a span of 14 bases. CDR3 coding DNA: TGCAGTGCCCCAGGACACACAACTAACTATGGCTACACCTTC. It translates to CSAPGHTTNYGYTF.

Here the CDR3 DNA reads TGCGCCAGCAGCCCTCAATCGGGGGGGTCAGATACGCAGTATTTT. Translating gives CASSPQSGGSDTQYF. The J gene is TRBJ2-3, the V gene TRBV5-1, with 8 bases identical to TRBD2. The CDR3 is 15 amino acids. The V gene end was trimmed by 4 bases and the J gene end by 4 bases; junction bases not matched to a gene: 8. CDR1 is SGHRS, CDR2 YFSETQ, per germline. Full variable domain (rest looked up from reference TRBV5-1 and TRBJ2-3): KAGVTQTPRYLIKTRGQQVTLSCSPISGHRSVSWYQQTPGQGLQFLFEYFSETQRNKGNFPGRFSGRQFSNSRSEMNVSTLELGDSALYLCASSPQSGGSDTQYFGPGTRLTVL.